This T cell receptor beta chain originates from a study of blood T cell repertoires in COVID-19. Study in general: Samples taken during acute and convalescent COVID-19 were collected in the United States, Italy and Spain. Sources were T cells, B-cell-depleted T cells, or PBMCs; the material itself was cDNA or gDNA.

Germline loops: CDR1 SGHNT, CDR2 YYREEE (reference sequence). The V and J ends lost 0 bases and 1 base respectively, with 9 bases between them. The CDR3 has 15 amino acids. Membership in each cohort depended on participant-reported clinical history. Before being deemed recovered, Cohort 3 donors had two negative PCRs, clearance, or symptom resolution. TCRdb keeps only in-frame clones here, not all; method: immunoSEQ multiplex PCR. The table has hundreds of thousands of clones, roughly 87% seen once; the top ten hold more than 8.5%. The chain employs TRBV5-4 and TRBJ2-3, with a possible D match to TRBD2 (6 bases). This TCR came from a woman younger than 30 who had recovered from COVID-19. Source material: PBMCs or T cells enriched from blood (not recorded which). The chain's CDR3 is CASSLDGGGTDTQYF. The CDR3, as DNA: TGTGCCAGCAGCTTGGACGGCGGGGGCACAGATACGCAGTATTTT.